Listed here are 2 T cell receptor beta chains from one sample, sequenced in a study of CD8 T cells in ankylosing spondylitis. The antigens these receptors bind are not known. Broader study findings: Eight highly homologous variants made up a TCR beta motif, and this motif appeared characteristic of ankylosing spondylitis blood.

MiXCR, applied by TCRdb to the 5' RACE reads, yields one record per CDR3 protein. The table has 350,000 to 450,000 distinct CDR3 sequences, 25% to 30% seen once; the top ten hold over 0.8%. Material for sequencing was blood, either unsorted or a sorted T cell fraction (not recorded which). The receptors originated from a male donor with ankylosing spondylitis.

As DNA, the CDR3 is TGTGCCAGCAGTTCCACTAGCGGGAGGTCGGGCGAGCAGTACTTC. Its translation is CASSSTSGRSGEQYF. This chain links TRBV11-2 with TRBJ2-7, with 12 bases aligning to TRBD2. J gave up 6 bases and V 6 bases, and 9 bases lay outside the gene matches. The germline CDR1 and CDR2 sequences are SGHAT and FQNNGV. The CDR3 spans 15 residues.

The chain carries TRBV20-1 and TRBJ2-1; TRBD2 matches 13 bases. In germline, CDR1 is DFQATT, CDR2 SNEGSKA (reference sequence). This CDR3 is built from 13 residues. V lost 5 bases and J lost 7; bases outside the gene matches: 2. CDR3 in DNA: TGCAGTGCTTGGACTAGCGGGAGTAATGAGCAGTTCTTC. Translated, it gives CSAWTSGSNEQFF.